Listed below are T cell receptor beta chains from one sample, sequenced in a study of T cells in Graves' hyperthyroidism and ophthalmopathy. TCRdb reanalysed the multiplex PCR reads using MiXCR and keeps one entry per CDR3 protein. The sample gives around 420,000 distinct CDR3 sequences, roughly 14% of which show up once; approximately 14% is in the top ten. The sequenced sample was blood. The source is a young woman with Graves' hyperthyroidism. Both conserved end residues are part of each CDR3. The order of the fields is J gene, D gene, V gene, clone size, CDR3 DNA, CDR3 protein. A D gene is named only where the DNA matches it firmly. A row's size may be missing; if present it is once, few, many or a size class.

>TRBJ1-2|NA|TRBV27|many
TGTGCCAGCAGTTTGTCGGGGGAAAACTATGGCTACACCTTC
CASSLSGENYGYTF
>TRBJ2-5|NA|TRBV6-2/TRBV6-3|many
TGTGCCACCTCCCCGAGGATAGAAGAGACCCAGTACTTC
CATSPRIEETQYF
>TRBJ2-3|TRBD2|TRBV27|NA
TGTGCCAGCAGGGGGCTAGCGGGGGCAGATACGCAGTATTTT
CASRGLAGADTQYF
>TRBJ2-6|NA|TRBV20-1|NA
TGCAGTACTAGAGATCCGCGGCGGTCTATAGTCGTCCTGACTTTC
CSTRDPRRSIVVLTF
>TRBJ2-7|NA|TRBV12-3/TRBV12-4|many
TGTGCCAGCGCTTGGGAGACAGGTCACTCCTACGAGCAGTACTTC
CASAWETGHSYEQYF
>TRBJ2-1|TRBD2|TRBV18|many
TGTGCCAGCTCACCGACTAGCGGGAGGACCAATGAGCAGTTCTTC
CASSPTSGRTNEQFF
>TRBJ1-5|TRBD1|TRBV7-9|few
TGTGCCAGCAGCCCAGGGGACAGGATTCATCAGCCCCAGCATTTT
CASSPGDRIHQPQHF
>TRBJ2-2|TRBD2|TRBV4-1|NA
TGCGCCAGCAGCTCCCTGGCGGGGGGAGCGTATGGGGAGCTGTTTTTT
CASSSLAGGAYGELFF
>TRBJ1-1|NA|TRBV6-2/TRBV6-3|many
TGTGCCAGCAGTTACCTTCGGGGAGGGCGGCCTGAAGCTTTCTTT
CASSYLRGGRPEAFF
>TRBJ2-1|TRBD2|TRBV20-1|many
TGCAGTGCTCCAGGTGGGCTAGCGGAGCTAGGATTGTACAATGAGCAGTTCTTC
CSAPGGLAELGLYNEQFF
>TRBJ2-5|TRBD2|TRBV2|many
TGTGCCAGCAGTGAAGTCTCTGGCGGGGGGGCCTTTTTTATAGAGACCCAGTACTTC
CASSEVSGGGAFFIETQYF
>TRBJ1-4|NA|TRBV5-6|NA
TGTGCCAGCAGCTTGGCGGGACGTAAGAATGAAAAACTGTTTTTT
CASSLAGRKNEKLFF
>TRBJ2-5|NA|TRBV20-1|NA
TGCAGTGCTGAGACCTCAGACCGAACCGAAGGGACCCAGTACTTC
CSAETSDRTEGTQYF